This T cell receptor (beta chain) derives from a study of blood T cell repertoires in COVID-19. Study as a whole: The samples span acute and convalescent COVID-19 from the United States, Italy and Spain. T cells, B-cell-depleted T cells, or PBMCs supplied cDNA or gDNA.

Losses at the gene ends were 3 bases for V and 7 bases for J; bases not matched to a gene: 6. The CDR3 totals 14 residues. The germline gives CDR1 SGHRS, CDR2 YFSETQ. Original analysis: From reference gene primer amplification, estimates of nucleated cell counts were derived. Clones were read by immunoSEQ multiplex PCR, and TCRdb kept only the in-frame ones, dropping some. V and J calls and clone size come straight from that table; D and trimming were deduced from the DNA. The sample shows approximately 350,000 clones, 80% to 90% of them seen only once. The receptor comes from a man between 40 and 49 years old with acute or convalescent COVID-19. The material sequenced was peripheral blood. The gene calls are TRBV5-1 and TRBJ1-4; the match to TRBD1 covers 7 bases. The CDR3 region is CASSSRGETEKLFF. The CDR3 DNA follows: TGCGCCAGCAGCTCCAGGGGGGAAACTGAAAAACTGTTTTTT.